Presented here are 5 T cell receptor beta chains from one specimen sequenced in a study of blood T cell repertoires in COVID-19. The protocol was immunoSEQ multiplex PCR, while the TCRdb copy is restricted to in-frame clones and leaves out a portion. The sample lists roughly 180,000 clones; roughly 80% were seen once. Sequencing was done on a sample of PBMCs or T cells enriched from blood (not recorded which). These receptors originate from a woman aged 40 to 55 with acute COVID-19.

The chain links TRBV3-1 (or the pseudogene TRBV3-2) to TRBJ2-3, with 8 bases identical to TRBD2. V was pared by 2 bases and J by 4 bases, with 8 bases of the junction left unmatched. The CDR3 consists of 16 residues. CDR1 is LGHDT, CDR2 YNNKEL, per germline (reference sequence). CDR3 coding DNA: TGTGCCAGCAGCCAACATAGCGGGACGGGGTCAGATACGCAGTATTTT. Protein: CASSQHSGTGSDTQYF.

V is TRBV15 and J is TRBJ1-1; no clear D. This CDR3 is 14 amino acids long. Germline V lookup: CDR1 LNHNV, CDR2 YYDKDF (reference sequence). The ends were cut back, 9 bases at V and 0 bases at J, with 14 bases in the middle. The CDR3 region is CATGRGSMNTEAFF. CDR3 DNA sequence: TGTGCCACGGGTCGAGGGTCCATGAACACTGAAGCTTTCTTT.

This chain uses TRBV6-6 with TRBJ2-6, with D unresolved. Germline V gives CDR1 MNHNY, CDR2 SVGAGI (reference sequence). The length of the CDR3 is 16 residues. V was clipped by 0 bases and J by 4 bases, with 10 bases between them. The CDR3 loop reads CASSYSRPSGANVLTF. The CDR3 nucleotides are TGTGCCAGCAGTTACTCGCGGCCTTCAGGGGCCAACGTCCTGACTTTC.

In this sample, this clone turned up a few times. DNA for the CDR3: TGTGCCAGCAGTCCCTACAGTAAGGCGAACACCGGGGAGCTGTTTTTT. This translates into CASSPYSKANTGELFF. The chain recombines TRBV28 with TRBJ2-2, with no clear D. The CDR3 is 16 amino acids. V was trimmed by 5 bases and J by 0 bases, leaving 13 bases between them. In germline, CDR1 is MDHEN, CDR2 SYDVKM.

As concerns this clone: At the DNA level, this CDR3 is encoded by other sequences in the same sample as well. The chain joins TRBV2 to TRBJ1-1; TRBD1 is a possible D gene (6 bases). The CDR3 length is 13 residues. V gave up 9 bases and J gave up 1 base, with 12 bases separating them. Per the germline V gene, CDR1 is SNHLY and CDR2 is FYNNEI. CDR3 nucleotides: TGTGCCAGGACAGGCCTGGGGAACACTGAAGCTTTCTTT. It encodes CARTGLGNTEAFF.